This T cell receptor beta chain was captured in a study of blood T cell repertoires in COVID-19. Study information: PBMCs, B-cell-depleted T cells, or T cells were the source of the cDNA or gDNA that made up the material.

The CDR3 is 14 residues long. Germline values: CDR1 ENHRY, CDR2 SYGVKD. V was clipped by 2 bases and J by 2 bases, with 9 bases between them. Per the authors' pipeline: Cell counts per sample came from amplifying reference gene primers. Clones were read by immunoSEQ multiplex PCR, and TCRdb kept only the in-frame ones, dropping some. That table is the source of V, J and clone size, and D and trimming were worked out from the DNA. Of 40,000 to 50,000 clones in the sample, 80% to 90% were seen once. The clonotype comes from a human donor in a cohort sampled during active COVID-19. The donor label of this sample is uncertain. Sequenced sample: peripheral blood. The chain has TRBV10-3 and TRBJ1-2; TRBD1 is a possible D gene (6 bases). The CDR3 loop reads CAISERTDNYGYTF. The CDR3 nucleotides read TGTGCCATCAGTGAGCGGACAGACAACTATGGCTACACCTTC.